This TCR beta chain was obtained from a study of identical twins. Whole-study findings and limits: A partial confounding effect on zero-insertion analyses could come from invariant MAIT and iNKT cells. A lower insertion count was a feature of abundant cord blood beta clonotypes, with no such feature in memory repertoires. For out-of-frame alpha sequences shared by twins, low generation probability was in excess. Conclusions were based on cross-sectional statistical analysis, without following the same donors.

This clonotype was observed a handful of times. Its antigen is unknown. The V and J ends lost 5 bases and 0 bases respectively, with 11 bases between them. The CDR3 runs 15 residues. From germline, CDR1 is SGHTA and CDR2 FQGNSA. One entry per CDR3 protein, called by TCRdb with MiXCR from the 5' RACE reads. Altogether approximately 700,000 distinct CDR3 sequences are present, approximately 6% being singletons, with the ten largest covering 1.5% to 2%. This clonotype was obtained from a man younger than 30 in good health. Input material: naive T cells sorted from blood. The V gene is TRBV7-2, the J gene TRBJ1-3, with D hard to call. CDR3 nucleotides: TGTGCCAGCAGCGAAGGGTTAAGCTCTGGAAACACCATATATTTT. It is translated as CASSEGLSSGNTIYF.